What follows are 6 T cell receptor beta chains derived from one specimen sequenced in a study of blood T cell repertoires in COVID-19. Assay: immunoSEQ multiplex PCR; the TCRdb copy retains only in-frame clones and omits some. In the table there are 300,000 to 450,000 clones, roughly 90% of which are singletons. Sequences were obtained from peripheral blood. These receptors came from a woman in her twenties or thirties with COVID-19, enrolled during active disease.

The chain uses TRBV28 and TRBJ2-1; 8 bases are shared with TRBD2. V was pared by 5 bases and J by 3 bases, with 6 bases of the junction left unmatched. The CDR3 contains 15 residues. From germline, CDR1 is MDHEN and CDR2 SYDVKM. CDR3 residues: CASSPPAGVYNEQFF. The DNA of the CDR3 is TGTGCCAGCAGTCCCCCAGCGGGGGTCTACAATGAGCAGTTCTTC.

The chain employs TRBV7-2 and TRBJ1-5, with a possible D match to TRBD1 (5 bases). Germline-derived CDR1 and CDR2 are SGHTA and FQGNSA. Trimming cost V 2 bases and J 1 base, with 15 bases left between them. The CDR3 sequence is 17 residues long. CDR3 region: CASSLIPSGLSNQPQHF. For the CDR3, the DNA is TGTGCCAGCAGCTTAATCCCCTCAGGGTTAAGCAATCAGCCCCAGCATTTT. The full variable domain, completed using reference TRBV7-2 and TRBJ1-5, is GAGVSQSPSNKVTEKGKDVELRCDPISGHTALYWYRQSLGQGLEFLIYFQGNSAPDKSGLPSDRFSAERTGGSVSTLTIQRTQQEDSAVYLCASSLIPSGLSNQPQHFGDGTRLSIL.

This clone was seen once. The chain recombines TRBV6-1 with TRBJ2-7; TRBD2 is a possible D gene (6 bases). V lost 3 bases and J 1 base, leaving 10 bases between the germline ends. The CDR3 is 14 residues long. Germline loops: CDR1 MNHNS, CDR2 SASEGT. CDR3: CASSDRLASYEQYV. The CDR3 coding sequence is TGTGCCAGCAGTGACCGCCTAGCGTCCTACGAGCAGTACGTC.

The V call is TRBV29-1, the J call TRBJ1-5; 7 bases line up with TRBD1. Germline V gene sequence: CDR1 SQVTM, CDR2 ANQGSEA. The CDR3 has 13 residues. J gave up 4 bases and V 7 bases, and 7 bases lay outside the gene matches. CDR3 region: CSAIQGWNQPQHF. The DNA for the CDR3 is TGCAGCGCTATACAGGGGTGGAATCAGCCCCAGCATTTT. The whole variable domain, remainder taken from reference TRBV29-1 and TRBJ1-5, is SAVISQKPSRDICQRGTSLTIQCQVDSQVTMMFWYRQQPGQSLTLIATANQGSEATYESGFVIDKFPISRPNLTFSTLTVSNMSPEDSSIYLCSAIQGWNQPQHFGDGTRLSIL.

This clone appeared once. V and J are TRBV4-1 and TRBJ1-4; the match to TRBD1 covers 7 bases. This CDR3 contains 15 residues. V lost 2 bases, J lost 2 bases, and 2 bases stayed unmatched. Germline CDR1 is MGHRA and CDR2 is YSYEKL. Here the CDR3 reads CASSQRGQTNEKLFF. The CDR3 bases are TGCGCCAGCAGCCAAAGGGGACAGACTAATGAAAAACTGTTTTTT.

V usage is TRBV3-1 (or the pseudogene TRBV3-2) and J usage is TRBJ2-3, with 8 nucleotides matching TRBD1. Germline CDR1 LGHDT, CDR2 YNNKEL (reference sequence). The junction had 4 bases not matched to a gene; V was cut back by 2 bases and J by 6 bases. The CDR3 spans 14 residues. The CDR3 sequence is CASSQPGGLDTQYF. The CDR3 DNA follows: TGTGCCAGCAGCCAACCAGGGGGCCTGGATACGCAGTATTTT.